A selection of T cell receptor beta chains follows, all from one sample in a study of shared clonotypes between healthy human individuals. The data were produced by immunoSEQ multiplex PCR, yet TCRdb's version contains in-frame clones alone and is incomplete. The sample lists over a million clones; about 84% were seen once. Sequencing was carried out using memory CD4+ T cells from PBMCs. These receptor sequences come from a man aged 18 to 29 in good health. Some clones in this sample may be carry-over from other donors' samples. Each CDR3 is given with its conserved first and last residue. The D gene is left open where the match is weak. Size is stated for part of the rows, as once, few or many counts, or as a class when the clone is expanded.

cdr3_length d_call clone_size j_call v_call cdr3_nt cdr3_aa
13 TRBD1 many TRBJ2-5 TRBV28 TGTGCCAGCAGTCGGACAGGGGAAGAGACCCAGTACTTC CASSRTGEETQYF
14 TRBD1 . TRBJ1-1 TRBV7-2 TGTGCCAGCAGCTTATTGGGACAGGGGGGTGAAGCTTTCTTT CASSLLGQGGEAFF
14 . . TRBJ2-5 TRBV7-2 TGTGCCAGCAGCGTCGGGACTGGACAAGAGACCCAGTACTTC CASSVGTGQETQYF
15 . . TRBJ1-4 TRBV14 TGTGCCAGCAGCCAACTTGTGGGAACTAATGAAAAACTGTTTTTT CASSQLVGTNEKLFF
15 TRBD1 . TRBJ1-2 TRBV10-3 TGTGCCATCAGTGAGTCTAGGGGGCGCGTCTATGGCTACACCTTC CAISESRGRVYGYTF
15 . . TRBJ2-7 TRBV27 TGTGCCAGCAGTCCATCGGGGCAGGGAAGAGTCGAGCAGTACTTC CASSPSGQGRVEQYF
15 . few TRBJ2-2 TRBV1 TGCACCAGCACCCCCTCATTGACGGTGACCGGGGAGCTGTTTTTT CTSTPSLTVTGELFF
17 TRBD2 . TRBJ2-1 TRBV4-2 TGTGCCAGCAGCCAAGCCAACGGACTAGCGGGAGCCAGTGAGCAGTTCTTC CASSQANGLAGASEQFF
15 TRBD2 . TRBJ2-5 TRBV5-1 TGCGCCAGCAGCTTCGGGACTAGCGGGACTGAGACCCAGTACTTC CASSFGTSGTETQYF
12 . . TRBJ2-5 TRBV5-6 TGTGCCAGCAGCTTGGCAGAAGAGACCCAGTACTTC CASSLAEETQYF
13 . . TRBJ1-1 TRBV2 TGTGCCAGCAGTGTCTCAGGTAGCACTGAAGCTTTCTTT CASSVSGSTEAFF
15 . . TRBJ1-4 TRBV10-3 TGTGCCATCAGTGATTCGACAGGCCCTAATGAAAAACTGTTTTTT CAISDSTGPNEKLFF
16 . . TRBJ1-3 TRBV11-2 TGTGCCAGCAGCTTAGGGCCCAGCTACTCTGGAAACACCATATATTTT CASSLGPSYSGNTIYF
14 . few TRBJ2-3 TRBV28 TGTGCCAGCAGTTTATTGGCGCAGACCTATACGCAGTATTTT CASSLLAQTYTQYF
18 TRBD2 many TRBJ2-1 TRBV7-9 TGTGCCAGCAGCCCAAAAGGGCGACTAGCGGGACTCCGGAATGAGCAGTTCTTC CASSPKGRLAGLRNEQFF
14 . few TRBJ1-1 TRBV27 TGTGCCAGCAGTTTAAACGCCCATCTCGGATTTGCTTTCTTT CASSLNAHLGFAFF
13 . . TRBJ2-2 TRBV6-1 TGTGCCAGCACTCGGAGAATAGCGGATGTTCTGTTTTTT CASTRRIADVLFF
13 . . TRBJ2-3 TRBV5-1 TGCGCCAGCAGCAGGGCTAGCACAGATACGCAGTATTTT CASSRASTDTQYF
15 TRBD2 . TRBJ2-1 TRBV11-2 TGTGCCAGCAGCCGTGGACTAGCAGTCGGGTATGAGCAGTTCTTC CASSRGLAVGYEQFF
15 TRBD1 . TRBJ1-1 TRBV5-4 TGTGCCAGCAGCGGAATGGACAGGGGGAACACTGAAGCTTTCTTT CASSGMDRGNTEAFF
18 TRBD2 . TRBJ2-4 TRBV29-1 TGCAGCGTCCTAAGACCGGGGAGGGGATCCACACAAAAAAACATTCAGTACTTC CSVLRPGRGSTQKNIQYF
15 . . TRBJ1-3 TRBV30 TGTGCCTGGAGTGTCATATGGCAGACTGGAAACACCATATATTTT CAWSVIWQTGNTIYF
13 . . TRBJ2-7 TRBV11-3 TGTGCCAGCAGCTCTTCCGGGAGCTACGAGCAGTACTTC CASSSSGSYEQYF
15 TRBD2 . TRBJ2-5 TRBV28 TGTGCCAGCAGTTCGCTTAGCGGGGGTGGGGAGACCCAGTACTTC CASSSLSGGGETQYF
14 TRBD1 . TRBJ2-7 TRBV5-1 TGCGCCAGCAGTCCCAGGACAGGGAACCACGAGCAGTACTTC CASSPRTGNHEQYF
15 TRBD2 . TRBJ2-1 TRBV11-1 TGTGCCAGCAGCTTAGCGCGGACGGGGGGGAATGAGCAGTTCTTC CASSLARTGGNEQFF
15 TRBD1 . TRBJ2-6 TRBV28 TGTGCCAGTGGGACAGGGGGATCCGGGGCCAACGTCCTGACTTTC CASGTGGSGANVLTF
15 TRBD1 . TRBJ2-3 TRBV5-1 TGCGCCAGCAGCTTTTACTTACAGGGGGGAGATACGCAGTATTTT CASSFYLQGGDTQYF
11 . . TRBJ2-5 TRBV30 TGTGCCTGGACCCTACAAGAGACCCAGTACTTC CAWTLQETQYF
14 . . TRBJ2-1 TRBV4-3 TGCGCCAGCAGCCAAGCCCATCCGTGGAATGAGCAGTTCTTC CASSQAHPWNEQFF
16 . . TRBJ1-1 TRBV7-3 TGTGCCAGCAGCCCCGCTGGGGGATCTAGGAACACTGAAGCTTTCTTT CASSPAGGSRNTEAFF
12 . . TRBJ2-7 TRBV5-4 TGTGCCAGCAGCTCGATTGGGAATGAGCAGTACTTC CASSSIGNEQYF
12 . few TRBJ2-7 TRBV29-1 TGCAGCGTTGAATCAGGCCCCCGGGAGCAGTACTTC CSVESGPREQYF
14 . once TRBJ1-1 TRBV7-9 TGTGCCAGCTCCGTGGGGGGCGCGAGAACTGAAGCTTTCTTT CASSVGGARTEAFF
14 . . TRBJ2-5 TRBV11-3 TGTGCCAGCAGCGCCAACAGGGACCAAGAGACCCAGTACTTC CASSANRDQETQYF
16 TRBD2 . TRBJ2-2 TRBV5-1 TGCGCCAGCAGACCGGGGACTAGCGGCAACACCGGGGAGCTGTTTTTT CASRPGTSGNTGELFF
18 . many TRBJ1-1 TRBV9 TGTGCCAGCAGCGTAGGGTTGAGAGCATCGGGAGTGAACACTGAAGCTTTCTTT CASSVGLRASGVNTEAFF
15 TRBD1 . TRBJ2-5 TRBV28 TGTGCCAGCAGCCCTCGGACAGGGGGTGAGGAGACCCAGTACTTC CASSPRTGGEETQYF
17 TRBD1 many TRBJ1-3 TRBV28 TGTGCCAGCAGTCTACGACTAGGGGGCGGCTCTGGAAACACCATATATTTT CASSLRLGGGSGNTIYF
16 . . TRBJ2-3 TRBV27 TGTGCCAGCAGTCCGTGGACTATCATTAGCACAGATACGCAGTATTTT CASSPWTIISTDTQYF
18 . . TRBJ1-1 TRBV5-1 TGCGCCAGCAGCTTGGGGTCTGGGGCGGGGTTGATGAACACTGAAGCTTTCTTT CASSLGSGAGLMNTEAFF
13 TRBD2 . TRBJ2-7 TRBV19 TGTGCCAGTAGTATCGGACTAGCCTACGAGCAGTACTTC CASSIGLAYEQYF
11 TRBD1 once TRBJ1-1 TRBV7-2 TGTGCCAGCAGTGGACAGGTTGAAGCTTTCTTT CASSGQVEAFF
12 . . TRBJ2-1 TRBV5-4 TGTGCCAGCAGCTCGACTAGCAATGAGCAGTTCTTC CASSSTSNEQFF
17 . . TRBJ1-5 TRBV28 TGTGCCAGCAGTCCGTCGCACACTCGGAATAGCAATCAGCCCCAGCATTTT CASSPSHTRNSNQPQHF